This T cell receptor (beta chain) was sequenced during a study of fetal regulatory T cell absence and autoimmunity. Germline CDR1 is PRHDT and CDR2 is FYEKMQ (reference sequence). V was pared by 0 bases and J by 1 base, with 1 base of the junction left unmatched. The CDR3 has 15 amino acids. TCRdb keeps only in-frame clones here, not all; method: immunoSEQ multiplex PCR. The sample consists of about 95,000 clones, roughly 70% of them appearing once. The TCR comes from a male donor with IPEX syndrome. V usage is TRBV13 and J usage is TRBJ2-3; 7 nucleotides agree with TRBD2. The sequenced sample was pancreas tissue. CDR3 sequence reads: CASSLGRGGTDTQYF. The DNA of the CDR3 is TGTGCCAGCAGCTTAGGACGGGGGGGCACAGATACGCAGTATTTT.